The clone carrying this T cell receptor beta chain was found many times. Trimming left V 3 bases short and J 0 bases short, with 11 bases between. The CDR3 spans 16 residues. The germline V gene encodes CDR1 KGHDR and CDR2 SFDVKD. This entry is derived from a study of T-cell reconstitution after alpha-beta-depleted transplantation in children. Unique molecular identifiers were used to barcode this TCRbeta library. MiXCR was run by TCRdb on the PCR reads, yielding one entry per CDR3 protein. The top ten hold less than 5% of the sample, which has about 610,000 distinct CDR3 sequences, roughly 10% seen once.

The chain is built from TRBV24-1 and TRBJ2-1; D remains unclear. The sequences come from PBMCs from the stem cell graft donor, collected from the stem cell graft. The TCR originated in a human donor who donated a stem cell graft to a child with acute myeloid leukemia. CDR3: CATSDRSASSYNEQFF. The CDR3 DNA reads as TGTGCCACCAGTGATAGATCAGCGAGCTCCTACAATGAGCAGTTCTTC.